These 8 T cell receptor beta chains originate from one sample sequenced in a study of blood T cell dynamics during melanoma immunotherapy. Sequencing was performed with immunoSEQ multiplex PCR; in TCRdb, only in-frame clones are kept and a portion is missing. The repertoire consists of around 680 clones, with more than 65% occurring once and the leading ten covering 33%. Time point noted: week 3, after first cycle of checkpoint inhibitor. Here the sequenced sample was central memory CD8+ T cells from blood, taken from a patient treated with checkpoint blockade. Source of these receptors: a human donor with melanoma.

The genes are TRBV28 and TRBJ1-1, with no clear D. The V end was cut by 1 base, the J end by 0 bases, with 9 bases between. The CDR3 extends over 15 amino acids. Germline lookup yields CDR1 MDHEN and CDR2 SYDVKM. CDR3 nucleotides: TGTGCCAGCAGTTTATCGGGAATTATGAACACTGAAGCTTTCTTT. The encoded protein is CASSLSGIMNTEAFF.

V usage is TRBV4-3 and J usage is TRBJ2-3; D possibly corresponds to TRBD2 (6 bases). Deletions cut 4 bases from V and 5 bases from J, with 16 bases between. CDR1 is LGHNA and CDR2 is YSLEER in the germline V gene. The CDR3 sequence is 15 residues long. The DNA for the CDR3 is TGCGCCAGCAGCCCGGGACTCACCTCAGGAGATACGCAGTATTTT. Amino acids: CASSPGLTSGDTQYF.

This clone was counted a single time. V gene TRBV9 combines with J gene TRBJ2-7; 10 bases map to TRBD2. Germline CDR1 is SGDLS and CDR2 is YYNGEE. J gave up 0 bases and V 2 bases, and 2 bases lay outside the gene matches. The CDR3 is 15 amino acids. The CDR3 protein is CASSVSSGSSYEQYF. The CDR3 DNA reads as TGTGCCAGCAGCGTTTCTAGCGGGAGCTCCTACGAGCAGTACTTC.

In this sample, this clone turned up once. The gene calls are TRBV6-1 and TRBJ2-1; 10 nucleotides align to TRBD1. The ends lost 2 bases at V and 7 bases at J; junction bases unmatched: 5. The CDR3 totals 15 residues. The V gene's germline CDR1 is MNHNS and CDR2 SASEGT. This CDR3 reads CASSEWDRGANEQFF. CDR3 bases: TGTGCCAGCAGTGAATGGGACAGGGGTGCGAATGAGCAGTTCTTC.

The chain recombines TRBV4-1 with TRBJ1-1, with no clear D. The V end was cut by 0 bases, the J end by 7 bases, with 12 bases between. Germline V gene lookup returns CDR1 MGHRA and CDR2 YSYEKL. CDR3 length: 14 amino acids. The CDR3 region is CASSQDSAEGEAFF. In nucleotides, the CDR3 is TGCGCCAGCAGCCAAGATTCGGCAGAAGGTGAAGCTTTCTTT.

CDR3 bases: TGTGCCAGCAGCTTGGTAGAGTACAATGAGCAGTTCTTC. Encoded protein: CASSLVEYNEQFF. This chain connects TRBV5-5 to TRBJ2-1, with D unclear. Trimming took off 0 bases at V and 4 bases at J, with 5 bases between the two ends. The CDR3 length is 13 residues. Germline CDR1 SGHKS, CDR2 YYEKEE (reference sequence).

The rearrangement joins TRBV2 to TRBJ2-5; D remains ambiguous. Trimming left V 6 bases short and J 5 bases short, with 19 bases between. The CDR3 is made up of 15 amino acids. CDR1 is SNHLY, CDR2 FYNNEI, per germline. CDR3 DNA: TGTGCCAGCAGGGAAACCGGACGGCCAAAGGAGACCCAGTACTTC. It yields the protein CASRETGRPKETQYF.

For this clone: The CDR3 carries no conserved terminal phenylalanine or tryptophan, so it likely arises from a read error. No DNA is shown, since the ends of the CDR3 on it are uncertain; the CDR3 is the one TCRdb lists. The rearrangement joins TRBV7-9 to TRBJ1-1. Germline V gene lookup returns CDR1 SEHNR and CDR2 FQNEAQ (reference sequence). The CDR3 is 12 residues long, ends included. CDR3 region: CASSLEGRPTPI.